The next 10 T cell receptor beta chains were all read from a single sample in a study of early T cells in non-severe SARS-CoV-2 infection. MiXCR, run by TCRdb on the 5' RACE reads, gives a single entry per CDR3 protein. This sample has around 80,000 distinct CDR3 sequences, with approximately 14% found just once. The sequencing sample was made of whole blood. The origin of the receptors is an adult who was a healthcare worker with PCR-confirmed SARS-CoV-2 infection or an uninfected control (not recorded which).

The chain recombines TRBV20-1 with TRBJ1-2; D not certain. This CDR3 spans 13 amino acids. V dropped 0 bases and J dropped 3 bases, with 8 bases sitting between them. The germline CDR1 and CDR2 sequences are DFQATT and SNEGSKA (reference sequence). This CDR3 reads CSARDIGDYGYTF. In DNA, the CDR3 is TGCAGTGCTAGAGATATAGGAGACTATGGCTACACCTTC.

V usage is TRBV13 and J usage is TRBJ2-3; 7 bases match TRBD2. V dropped 7 bases and J dropped 0; count of bases not matched to a gene: 1. The V gene's germline CDR1 is PRHDT and CDR2 FYEKMQ (reference sequence). The CDR3 runs to 13 residues. CDR3 amino acids: CASTSGSTDTQYF. CDR3 bases: TGTGCCAGCACTAGCGGAAGCACAGATACGCAGTATTTT.

The genes are TRBV2 and TRBJ1-2, with TRBD1 matching over 9 bases. Germline V gene sequence: CDR1 SNHLY, CDR2 FYNNEI. The CDR3 has 15 residues. The CDR3 DNA follows: TGTGCTACATCGCCGGGACAGGGACAGGGCTATGGCTACACCTTC. Protein product: CATSPGQGQGYGYTF.

On this clonotype: A much bigger clone sits one base away, suggesting this may be a read error. Since the CDR3 does not end with the conserved phenylalanine or tryptophan, this likely comes from a read error. The V and J genes are TRBV11-2 and TRBJ2-7; no reliable D call. V was pared by 4 bases and J by 1 base, with 11 bases between. This CDR3 has 14 amino acids. Germline CDR1 reads SGHAT; CDR2 reads FQNNGV. Written as DNA, the CDR3 is TGTGCCAGCAGCTCTTTGGGAAGATCCTACGAGCAGTACTCC. It specifies CASSSLGRSYEQYS.

This clonotype was seen repeatedly, ten times or more. The V call is TRBV7-9, the J call TRBJ1-1; the match to TRBD1 covers 9 bases. The J segment lost 12 bases and the V segment lost 2 bases, leaving 4 bases of the junction unmatched. Germline V gene sequence: CDR1 SEHNR, CDR2 FQNEAQ (reference sequence). This CDR3 spans 12 amino acids. This CDR3 reads CASSLLGQGSFF. The CDR3 DNA reads TGTGCCAGCAGCTTATTGGGACAGGGATCTTTCTTT.

The chain recombines TRBV28 with TRBJ1-5; unclear D gene. Germline V CDR1 and CDR2: MDHEN, SYDVKM. V lost 6 bases and J 0 bases, leaving 6 bases between the germline ends. CDR3 length: 13 amino acids. The DNA of the CDR3 is TGTGCCAGCAGATCAGCTAGCAATCAGCCCCAGCATTTT. Translating it yields CASRSASNQPQHF.

This clonotype has more than one count but fewer than ten. The chain links TRBV7-2 to TRBJ1-2; 7 bases are a match to TRBD1. Germline CDR1 and CDR2: SGHTA and FQGNSA. Trimming took 5 bases from V and 2 from J; bases not matched to a gene: 11. This CDR3 contains 16 residues. The CDR3: CASSPFRTGLNYGYTF. In nucleotides, the CDR3 is TGTGCCAGCAGCCCCTTCAGGACAGGACTAAACTATGGCTACACCTTC.

This clonotype was detected many times. This chain links TRBV9 with TRBJ1-1, with D possibly being TRBD1 (5 bases). The CDR3 totals 13 residues. Germline values: CDR1 SGDLS, CDR2 YYNGEE. V was clipped by 10 bases and J by 4 bases, with 17 bases between them. CDR3 DNA: TGTGCCGCCGAATTCGATCAGGGCACTGAAGCTTTCTTT. Translated, it gives CAAEFDQGTEAFF.

This clonotype was seen a few times. The rearrangement links TRBV6-1 to TRBJ2-3; 10 nucleotides align to TRBD2. The V gene end was trimmed by 6 bases and the J gene end by 2 bases; junction bases not matched to a gene: 8. CDR3 length equals 16 residues. Germline V CDR1 and CDR2: MNHNS, SASEGT. CDR3 amino acids: CASSALAGVNTDTQYF. CDR3 DNA: TGTGCCAGCAGCGCTCTAGCGGGGGTTAACACAGATACGCAGTATTTT.

This clonotype appeared many times. V usage is TRBV5-6 and J usage is TRBJ2-4, with a possible D match to TRBD2 (7 bases). The CDR3 is made up of 15 amino acids. CDR1 and CDR2 (germline): SGHDT, YYEEEE. With 4 bases removed from V and 8 bases from J, the gap between germline ends came to 19 bases. The chain's CDR3 is CASSPTRGAGDIQYF. The CDR3 bases are TGTGCCAGCAGCCCGACTCGGGGGGCCGGAGACATTCAGTACTTC.